The 4 T cell receptor beta chains below were found in one sample sequenced in a study of T cells in Graves' hyperthyroidism and ophthalmopathy. Researchers amplified the TCR beta CDR3 regions from RNA transcripts. RT-PCR in the first round (using the HTBI primer set) targeted the TCR CDR3. One entry per CDR3 protein results from TCRdb running MiXCR on the multiplex PCR reads. The table has roughly 93,000 distinct CDR3 sequences, roughly half seen once. The sequenced material came from blood. The receptors stem from a woman aged 35 to 49 with Graves' hyperthyroidism.

At least ten counts were recorded for this clonotype. The chain couples TRBV5-1 to TRBJ1-2; 8 bases are shared with TRBD1. Germline values: CDR1 SGHRS, CDR2 YFSETQ. The ends lost 5 bases at V and 8 bases at J; junction bases unmatched: 8. The CDR3 runs to 13 residues. In nucleotides, the CDR3 is TGCGCCAGCAGTCAAAATACAGGGGGAGGCTACACCTTC. The encoded protein is CASSQNTGGGYTF. The full variable domain, in which reference TRBV5-1 and TRBJ1-2 provide the parts outside the CDR3, is KAGVTQTPRYLIKTRGQQVTLSCSPISGHRSVSWYQQTPGQGLQFLFEYFSETQRNKGNFPGRFSGRQFSNSRSEMNVSTLELGDSALYLCASSQNTGGGYTFGSGTRLTVV.

The chain couples TRBV7-9 to TRBJ2-7; a possible D gene is TRBD1 (5 bases). CDR3 length equals 15 residues. V lost 4 bases and J 1 base, leaving 14 bases between the germline ends. Germline CDR1 is SEHNR and CDR2 is FQNEAQ (reference sequence). The CDR3 DNA follows: TGTGCCAGCAGCTATCCCCAGGGCAGTTCCTACGAGCAGTACTTC. It specifies CASSYPQGSSYEQYF. Full variable domain (remainder filled in from reference TRBV7-9 and TRBJ2-7): DTGVSQNPRHKITKRGQNVTFRCDPISEHNRLYWYRQTLGQGPEFLTYFQNEAQLEKSRLLSDRFSAERPKGSFSTLEIQRTEQGDSAMYLCASSYPQGSSYEQYFGPGTRLTVT.

There are many counts of this clonotype. For the CDR3, the DNA is TGTGCCACCTCGGACAGGGGGCTTATCGGGGAGCTGTTTTTT. The encoded protein is CATSDRGLIGELFF. The chain combines TRBV19 with TRBJ2-2, with 11 bases matching TRBD1. V lost 10 bases and J lost 7; bases outside the gene matches: 8. The CDR3 length is 14 residues. In germline, CDR1 is LNHDA, CDR2 SQIVND (reference sequence). The full variable domain, with the rest looked up from reference TRBV19 and TRBJ2-2, is DGGITQSPKYLFRKEGQNVTLSCEQNLNHDAMYWYRQDPGQGLRLIYYSQIVNDFQKGDIAEGYSVSREKKESFPLTVTSAQKNPTAFYLCATSDRGLIGELFFGEGSRLTVL.

The sample holds many counts of this clonotype. The rearrangement links TRBV10-3 to TRBJ2-3; TRBD1 matches 7 bases. The CDR3 spans 15 residues. CDR1 and CDR2 from the germline V gene are ENHRY and SYGVKD. V trimming: 10 bases; J trimming: 0 bases; junction bases outside the gene matches: 10. CDR3 amino acids: CATNRGAFSTDTQYF. The CDR3 DNA is TGTGCCACTAACAGGGGCGCGTTTAGCACAGATACGCAGTATTTT.